Listed here are 9 T cell receptor beta chains from one sample, sequenced in a study of T cells in Graves' hyperthyroidism and ophthalmopathy (dated by TCRdb to about 2019). Library prep was done by multiplex PCR. These reads were obtained on an Illumina HiSeq 2000. TCR beta CDR3 regions were amplified from RNA transcripts. The first round of RT-PCR for the TCR CDR3 was performed with the HTBI primer set and the Qiagen OneStep RT-PCR kit. The raw public data were reprocessed by TCRdb itself: fastp quality trimming at Q25, MiXCR clonotype calling, in-frame beta chains only. Each CDR3 protein gets just one entry, which takes the most common genes and DNA from the rows behind it. The sample includes under 350,000 distinct CDR3 sequences, with roughly a fifth observed a single time. Over 45% of the sample is held by the ten biggest clonotypes. The specimen sequenced was blood. The source is a woman aged 50 to 60 with Graves' hyperthyroidism.

The V call is TRBV20-1, the J call TRBJ2-1; D might be TRBD1 (5 bases). Germline CDR1 and CDR2: DFQATT and SNEGSKA (reference sequence). The length of the CDR3 is 14 residues. With 5 bases removed from V and 0 bases from J, the gap between germline ends came to 11 bases. As DNA, the CDR3 is TGCAGTGCTCGACAGTTGAGCTCCTACAATGAGCAGTTCTTC. This encodes CSARQLSSYNEQFF.

The chain has TRBV4-1 and TRBJ1-3; no clear D. This CDR3 comprises 12 residues. The germline V gene encodes CDR1 MGHRA and CDR2 YSYEKL. Trimming removed 6 bases at V and 9 bases at J, with 12 bases between. The DNA for the CDR3 is TGCGCCAGCAGTAAGGAGACCGGCACCATATATTTT. It codes for CASSKETGTIYF.

For this clonotype: A much larger clone lies one base from this, so it may be a read error. It is likely a read error, because the conserved phenylalanine at the end of the CDR3 is missing. V and J are TRBV11-1 and TRBJ2-7; D not certain. CDR3 length: 14 amino acids. Trimming took 3 bases from V and 1 from J, leaving 10 bases between them. Germline lookup yields CDR1 SGHAT and CDR2 FQDESV (reference sequence). CDR3 residues: CASSLPSESYEQYL. The CDR3 region has the DNA TGTGCCAGCAGCTTGCCCAGTGAATCCTACGAGCAGTACCTC.

A few counts support this clonotype. The chain has TRBV19 and TRBJ1-2, with D unclear. V was cut by 3 bases and J by 8 bases, with 19 bases left in between. CDR3 length: 15 amino acids. CDR1 is LNHDA, CDR2 SQIVND, per germline (reference sequence). CDR3 region: CASSIGRRNPMGYTF. In nucleotides, the CDR3 is TGTGCCAGTAGTATTGGCAGGCGAAACCCTATGGGCTACACCTTC. The entire variable domain, with the rest obtained from reference TRBV19 and TRBJ1-2, is as follows: DGGITQSPKYLFRKEGQNVTLSCEQNLNHDAMYWYRQDPGQGLRLIYYSQIVNDFQKGDIAEGYSVSREKKESFPLTVTSAQKNPTAFYLCASSIGRRNPMGYTFGSGTRLTVV.

The V and J genes are TRBV12-3 or TRBV12-4 and TRBJ2-1; 7 bases are a match to TRBD1. Losses at the gene ends were 4 bases for V and 13 bases for J; bases not matched to a gene: 4. The CDR3 spans 11 residues. In nucleotides, the CDR3 is TGTGCCAGCAGTTACGGGACAGCTCAGTTCTTC. Residues: CASSYGTAQFF.

This clonotype occurred a few times. V is TRBV5-1 and J is TRBJ2-3, with a tentative D call TRBD2 (5 bases). CDR3 length: 15 residues. With 0 bases removed from V and 6 bases from J, the gap between germline ends came to 14 bases. The germline V gene has CDR1 SGHRS and CDR2 YFSETQ. The CDR3 loop reads CASSLDTNGKDTQYF. The CDR3 region has the DNA TGCGCCAGCAGCTTGGATACGAACGGGAAGGATACGCAGTATTTT.

Many counts were recorded for this clonotype. V usage is TRBV5-1 and J usage is TRBJ1-1, with 8 positions matching TRBD1. The CDR3 is 14 amino acids. V shed 4 bases, J shed 1 base, and the junction held 3 bases outside the gene matches. Germline CDR1 and CDR2: SGHRS and YFSETQ. The CDR3 nucleotides are TGCGCCAGCAGCGATGGACAGGGGAACACTGAAGCTTTCTTT. It translates to CASSDGQGNTEAFF. The full variable domain, its missing parts supplied by reference TRBV5-1 and TRBJ1-1, is KAGVTQTPRYLIKTRGQQVTLSCSPISGHRSVSWYQQTPGQGLQFLFEYFSETQRNKGNFPGRFSGRQFSNSRSEMNVSTLELGDSALYLCASSDGQGNTEAFFGQGTRLTVV.

This clonotype was counted at least ten times. The V call is TRBV5-1, the J call TRBJ2-2; maybe TRBD1 (5 bases). With 2 bases removed from V and 3 bases from J, the gap between germline ends came to 5 bases. CDR3 size: 13 residues. Germline CDR1 SGHRS, CDR2 YFSETQ. CDR3 nucleotides: TGCGCCAGCAGCTTCAGGGACACCGGGGAGCTGTTTTTT. Translating gives CASSFRDTGELFF.

This clonotype was counted many times. In DNA form, the CDR3 reads TGTGCCAGCTATTTAGCGGGGGCCCTCGGGGCCCAGTACTTC. This sequence encodes CASYLAGALGAQYF. The chain couples TRBV28 to TRBJ2-5, with TRBD2 identical over 9 bases. This CDR3 contains 14 residues. Germline CDR1 reads MDHEN; CDR2 reads SYDVKM. After removal of 8 bases from V and 9 bases from J, the junction contained 13 bases not matched to a gene.